This T cell receptor beta chain was sequenced in a study of blood T cell repertoires in COVID-19. V lost 4 bases and J lost 4, with 5 bases in between. CDR1 and CDR2 from the germline V gene are SQVTM and ANQGSEA. The CDR3 loop spans 11 amino acids. Libraries were prepared by immunoSEQ multiplex PCR; TCRdb keeps only in-frame clonotypes and omits some of them. The data contain some 130,000 clones, 80% to 90% of them singletons. The receptor was derived from a man aged 50-59 years with active COVID-19. Sequencing was performed on peripheral blood. This chain connects TRBV29-1 to TRBJ2-1, with no clear D. DNA for the CDR3: TGCAGCGTTGCCCATTACAATGAGCAGTTCTTC. Translated: CSVAHYNEQFF.